These 13 T cell receptor beta chains were sequenced from one sample in a study of OX40 agonist ivuxolimab in advanced cancers. Sequencing used immunoSEQ multiplex PCR; TCRdb keeps in-frame clones, though not all of them. The table lists around 72,000 clones, roughly nine tenths of them singletons, with 10% to 12% in the top ten. The sequencing here drew on CD4+ or CD8+ T cells sorted from blood, taken in a trial of the OX40 agonist ivuxolimab. The source is an adult with an advanced solid tumor such as melanoma, head and neck, liver or kidney cancer.

The chain couples TRBV2 to TRBJ2-6; no clear D. This CDR3 has 18 amino acids. CDR1 SNHLY and CDR2 FYNNEI come from the germline V gene. V gave up 5 bases and J gave up 1 base, with 18 bases separating them. The CDR3: CASSQRTGFLSGANVLTF. The CDR3 DNA sequence: TGTGCCAGCAGTCAACGCACCGGGTTCCTATCTGGGGCCAACGTCCTGACTTTC.

The CDR3 sequence is CASHRSGSGSYNEQFF. The CDR3 DNA sequence: TGTGCCAGCCACCGTAGCGGGAGCGGTTCCTACAATGAGCAGTTCTTC. The chain combines TRBV27 with TRBJ2-1; 9 bases align to TRBD2. The germline V gene encodes CDR1 MNHEY and CDR2 SMNVEV (reference sequence). CDR3 length: 16 amino acids. J gave up 1 base and V 8 bases, and 9 bases lay outside the gene matches.

This sequence joins TRBV6-6 and TRBJ2-7; no firm D call. Trimming removed 0 bases at V and 2 bases at J, with 8 bases between. The CDR3 sequence is 14 residues long. CDR1 is MNHNY and CDR2 is SVGAGI in the germline V gene (reference sequence). The CDR3 DNA follows: TGTGCCAGCAGTTACTCCGGGCCCGCCTACGAGCAGTACTTC. Protein sequence: CASSYSGPAYEQYF.

This chain connects TRBV7-2 to TRBJ1-2, with 7 bases matching TRBD1. Germline assignment: CDR1 SGHTA and CDR2 FQGNSA. The CDR3 sequence is 15 residues long. V lost 3 bases to trimming and J lost 3 bases; unmatched junction nucleotides: 7. CDR3 sequence (DNA): TGTGCCAGCAGCTTGGCAAAGGGACAGTACTATGGCTACACCTTC. This codes for CASSLAKGQYYGYTF.

This chain uses TRBV7-2 with TRBJ2-7, with a tentative D call TRBD1 (6 bases). Trimming cost V 4 bases and J 5 bases, with 27 bases left between them. This CDR3 is 18 amino acids long. The germline gives CDR1 SGHTA, CDR2 FQGNSA. The CDR3 protein is CASSSPFFGGRRRNEQYF. CDR3 nucleotide sequence: TGTGCCAGCAGCTCCCCGTTCTTTGGGGGCCGCCGCCGGAACGAGCAGTACTTC.

A note on this clone: One junction end does not reproduce the germline sequence, and a read error may be involved. This chain links TRBV11-2 with TRBJ2-7; D is unclear. The CDR3 length is 12 residues. Germline-derived CDR1 and CDR2 are SGHAT and FQNNGV. The CDR3 DNA reads TGTGCCAACAGCTCCTGGCTGTACGAGCAGTACTTC. Its translation: CANSSWLYEQYF. Full variable domain (missing parts from reference TRBV11-2 and TRBJ2-7): EAGVAQSPRYKIIEKRQSVAFWCNPISGHATLYWYQQILGQGPKLLIQFQNNGVVDDSQLPKDRFSAERLKGVDSTLKIQPAKLEDSAVYLCANSSWLYEQYFGPGTRLTVT.

The rearrangement uses TRBV11-3 and TRBJ2-2; 8 bases are a match to TRBD2. The length of the CDR3 is 13 residues. V was pared by 5 bases and J by 8 bases, with 4 bases of the junction left unmatched. Germline V CDR1 and CDR2: SGHNT, YENEEA. DNA for the CDR3: TGTGCCAGCAGCCCGACTAGCGAGGGGGAGCTGTTTTTT. This sequence encodes CASSPTSEGELFF.

V usage is TRBV6-5 and J usage is TRBJ2-7; 12 bases are shared with TRBD1. V lost 2 bases and J lost 3; bases outside the gene matches: 5. This CDR3 comprises 16 residues. Germline CDR1 reads MNHEY; CDR2 reads SVGAGI. CDR3 nucleotides: TGTGCCAGCAGTTACCTCGGGACAGGGGGCCACTACGAGCAGTACTTC. Its translation is CASSYLGTGGHYEQYF.

The gene calls are TRBV27 and TRBJ2-1; 11 bases are shared with TRBD1. The V and J ends lost 3 bases and 7 bases, in that order; junction bases with no gene match: 2. Per the germline V gene, CDR1 is MNHEY and CDR2 is SMNVEV (reference sequence). This CDR3 spans 14 amino acids. The CDR3 spells CASSLGQGVNEQFF. CDR3 DNA: TGTGCCAGCAGTTTGGGACAGGGGGTGAATGAGCAGTTCTTC.

The chain couples TRBV21-1 to TRBJ2-2; the table assigns TRBD2, which was not confirmed against the DNA. TRBV21-1 is assigned pseudogene status. The CDR3 is made up of 18 amino acids. For the CDR3, the DNA is TGTGCCAGCAGCAAATTAAGGACTAGCGTCGCGCGAACCGGGGAGCTGTTTTTT. Translation: CASSKLRTSVARTGELFF.

The J gene is TRBJ1-2, the V gene TRBV4-1, with D hard to call. CDR1 is MGHRA, CDR2 YSYEKL, per germline. The CDR3 has 13 amino acids. Trimming removed 4 bases at V and 7 bases at J, with 13 bases between. DNA for the CDR3: TGCGCCAGCAGCCCCTCTTTGACGGGTGGCTACACCTTC. It yields the protein CASSPSLTGGYTF.

The rearrangement joins TRBV7-9 to TRBJ2-3; 8 nucleotides align to TRBD2. CDR3 length equals 15 residues. Per germline, CDR1 SEHNR and CDR2 FQNEAQ (reference sequence). Losses at the gene ends were 5 bases for V and 0 bases for J; bases not matched to a gene: 4. CDR3 residues: CASSPGGLSTDTQYF. Written as DNA, the CDR3 is TGTGCCAGCAGCCCGGGGGGGCTAAGCACAGATACGCAGTATTTT.

This sequence joins TRBV6-5 and TRBJ2-7; 10 nucleotides align to TRBD1. Losses at the gene ends were 7 bases for V and 12 bases for J; bases not matched to a gene: 12. Germline-derived CDR1 and CDR2 are MNHEY and SVGAGI. The CDR3 is 13 amino acids. The CDR3 DNA follows: TGTGCCAGCACCCTCGCCGGGACAGGGGTCCCGTACTTC. Translated: CASTLAGTGVPYF.